Each of the 16 T cell receptor beta chains below was sequenced from the same sample in a study of CD8 T cells in ankylosing spondylitis. MiXCR was run by TCRdb on the 5' RACE reads, yielding one entry per CDR3 protein. The sample consists of about 64,000 distinct CDR3 sequences, under 7.5% of them appearing once. Sequences were obtained from synovial fluid, either unsorted or a sorted T cell fraction (not recorded which). These receptors originate from a male donor with ankylosing spondylitis.

The rearrangement links TRBV7-2 to TRBJ2-2; the D is unclear. Germline V gene data show CDR1 as SGHTA and CDR2 as FQGNSA. The CDR3 is made up of 15 amino acids. Trimming stripped 6 bases from V and 1 base from J, with 12 bases between. Here the CDR3 reads CASSFRLRNTGELFF. Written as DNA, the CDR3 is TGTGCCAGCAGTTTTAGGCTTCGGAACACCGGGGAGCTGTTTTTT.

Ten or more counts support this clonotype. The chain joins TRBV25-1 to TRBJ1-2; 7 bases align to TRBD1. Germline V gene sequence: CDR1 MGHDK, CDR2 SYGVNS. The CDR3 covers 15 residues. V shed 5 bases, J shed 2 bases, and the junction held 8 bases outside the gene matches. CDR3 amino acids: CASSTQGLGNYGYTF. CDR3 coding DNA: TGTGCCAGCAGTACACAGGGGCTCGGGAACTATGGCTACACCTTC.

This clonotype was picked up many times. The chain couples TRBV20-1 to TRBJ1-5; D not certain. Trimming shortened V by 1 base and J by 0 bases, and 10 bases separated the two germline ends. The V gene's germline CDR1 is DFQATT and CDR2 SNEGSKA (reference sequence). The CDR3 is 15 amino acids. In nucleotides, the CDR3 is TGCAGTGCTAGAGGGTACCTTTATAGCAATCAGCCCCAGCATTTT. Translation gives CSARGYLYSNQPQHF.

In this sample, this clonotype turned up many times. The chain recombines TRBV12-3 or TRBV12-4 with TRBJ1-1; D unresolved. V was trimmed by 6 bases and J by 6 bases, leaving 14 bases between them. CDR3 size: 13 residues. The CDR3 bases are TGTGCCAGCAGCCTCGAGGCCATCGCTGAAGCTTTCTTT. It translates to CASSLEAIAEAFF.

A few counts support this clonotype. The V and J genes are TRBV6-1 and TRBJ1-3; D not resolved. Germline V gene data show CDR1 as MNHNS and CDR2 as SASEGT. The CDR3 totals 11 residues. V was shortened by 7 bases and J by 8 bases, with 9 bases between the two germline ends. The CDR3 here is CASTTGHTIYF. The CDR3 coding sequence is TGTGCCAGCACTACCGGCCACACCATATATTTT.

This clonotype was recorded many times. The chain combines TRBV29-1 with TRBJ2-1; 11 nucleotides match TRBD2. Per germline, CDR1 SQVTM and CDR2 ANQGSEA. V lost 7 bases and J lost 8; bases outside the gene matches: 7. The CDR3 runs to 13 residues. The CDR3 protein is CSGEGSGRDEQFF. As DNA, the CDR3 is TGCAGCGGGGAGGGTAGCGGGAGGGATGAGCAGTTCTTC.

This clonotype appeared many times. CDR3 nucleotides: TGCGCCAGCAGCTTGGAGGATGGGGAAACTGAAGCTTTCTTT. Its translation is CASSLEDGETEAFF. The chain carries TRBV5-1 and TRBJ1-1; D uncertain. The CDR3 runs to 14 residues. The ends were cut back, 0 bases at V and 5 bases at J, with 11 bases in the middle. Germline CDR1 is SGHRS and CDR2 is YFSETQ.

This clonotype was seen ten or more times. V usage is TRBV7-6 and J usage is TRBJ2-1; 9 bases match TRBD1. This CDR3 comprises 15 residues. Germline-derived CDR1 and CDR2 are SGHVS and FNYEAQ. J lost 6 bases, V lost 5 bases, and 8 bases had no gene match. The CDR3 here is CASSRSRQGGNEQFF. CDR3 DNA sequence: TGTGCCAGCAGCCGGAGCAGACAGGGGGGCAATGAGCAGTTCTTC.

This clonotype is termed medium-sized. V and J are TRBV12-3 or TRBV12-4 and TRBJ2-2; D is tentatively TRBD1 or TRBD2 (5 bases each). V was shortened by 7 bases and J by 5 bases, with 11 bases between the two germline ends. The CDR3 is made up of 13 amino acids. The CDR3 loop reads CASTPGRTGELFF. For the CDR3, the DNA is TGTGCCAGCACTCCAGGGAGAACCGGGGAGCTGTTTTTT.

This clonotype was picked up a small number of times. The chain uses TRBV29-1 and TRBJ1-4; D not certain. The germline CDR1 and CDR2 sequences are SQVTM and ANQGSEA. This CDR3 is 13 amino acids long. Trimming removed 2 bases at V and 6 bases at J, with 10 bases between. In nucleotides, the CDR3 is TGCAGCGTTGAATTTGTCCCAGATGAAAAACTGTTTTTT. Translated: CSVEFVPDEKLFF.

This clonotype is medium-sized within its sample. The chain carries TRBV4-2 and TRBJ2-7; the match to TRBD2 covers 10 bases. Trimming cost V 2 bases and J 5 bases; bases outside gene matches: 9. There are 16 residues in the CDR3. Germline V gene lookup returns CDR1 LGHNA and CDR2 YNFKEQ. CDR3 nucleotides: TGTGCCAGCAGCCAACCCGGGACTAGCGCTTCCCACGAGCAGTACTTC. Translation: CASSQPGTSASHEQYF.

The rearrangement links TRBV3-1 to TRBJ2-1; 12 positions match TRBD2. Per the germline V gene, CDR1 is LGHDT and CDR2 is YNNKEL (reference sequence). The CDR3 is 17 amino acids. Trimming at V came to 4 bases and at J to 4 bases, leaving 8 bases not matched to a gene. The CDR3 DNA follows: TGTGCCAGCAGCCCCCGGGCTAGCGGGAGGGGGTACAATGAGCAGTTCTTC. Its translation is CASSPRASGRGYNEQFF.

This clonotype was counted many times. The gene calls are TRBV4-3 and TRBJ1-4; D is unresolved. Germline CDR1 and CDR2: LGHNA and YSLEER. The CDR3 is made up of 15 amino acids. Between the trimmed V and J ends, which lost 4 bases and 1 base, there was a span of 10 bases. The CDR3 spells CASSLHLVTNEKLFF. In nucleotides, the CDR3 is TGCGCCAGCAGCCTGCATCTTGTAACTAATGAAAAACTGTTTTTT.

This clonotype came up many times. The chain carries TRBV7-2 and TRBJ1-2; D gene ambiguous. With 0 bases removed from V and 8 bases from J, the gap between germline ends came to 10 bases. The germline V gene has CDR1 SGHTA and CDR2 FQGNSA. CDR3 length equals 13 residues. The CDR3 loop reads CASSLAGSGGYTF. Written as DNA, the CDR3 is TGTGCCAGCAGCTTAGCAGGGTCTGGGGGCTACACCTTC.

Ten or more counts support this clonotype. This sequence joins TRBV7-8 and TRBJ1-5; D is uncertain. V was cut by 0 bases and J by 6 bases, with 6 bases left in between. The germline gives CDR1 SGHVS, CDR2 FQNEAQ. CDR3 length: 13 amino acids. The CDR3 loop reads CASSLADGQPQHF. The CDR3 nucleotides are TGTGCCAGCAGCTTAGCTGACGGTCAGCCCCAGCATTTT.

This clonotype was observed at least ten times. The J gene is TRBJ2-7, the V gene TRBV10-3; D unclear. Germline values: CDR1 ENHRY, CDR2 SYGVKD. V was trimmed by 3 bases and J by 0 bases, leaving 6 bases between them. This CDR3 region has 13 residues. The CDR3 DNA reads TGTGCCATCAGTGACGTACGCTCCTACGAGCAGTACTTC. Its protein is CAISDVRSYEQYF.